A selection of T cell receptor beta chains follows, all from one sample in a study of blood T cell repertoires in COVID-19. TCRdb's table, derived via immunoSEQ multiplex PCR, lists solely in-frame clones and lacks some. The profile shows approximately 460,000 clones, roughly 87% of them singletons. Sequenced: peripheral blood. The source of these receptors is a man aged 18 to 30 with COVID-19, enrolled during active disease. Both conserved end residues are part of each CDR3. Fields, in order: D gene, V gene, CDR3 length, clone size, J gene, CDR3 DNA, CDR3 protein. D genes are given only for firm matches. Only some rows state a clone size, as once, few, many or a class for expanded clones.

TRBD2	TRBV7-8	16	NA	TRBJ2-2	TGTGCCAGCAAACCCGAATTGAGCGGGAGGGCCGGGGAGCTGTTTTTT	CASKPELSGRAGELFF
TRBD2	TRBV4-1	15	NA	TRBJ2-1	TGCGCCAGCAGCCAAGCCGGAGCGGGAGATGGTGAGCAGTTCTTC	CASSQAGAGDGEQFF
NA	TRBV7-9	19	NA	TRBJ2-1	TGTGCCAGCAGCTTAGCGGTCCCAGGGAAAGGGCCCTCCTACAATGAGCAGTTCTTC	CASSLAVPGKGPSYNEQFF
TRBD1	TRBV30	13	NA	TRBJ2-3	TGTGCCTGGAGTGGACAGGGGATGGATACGCAGTATTTT	CAWSGQGMDTQYF
TRBD1	TRBV19	15	once	TRBJ2-3	TGTGCCAGTAGTACCGGGACAGGGGTTGCAGATACGCAGTATTTT	CASSTGTGVADTQYF
NA	TRBV5-1	14	NA	TRBJ2-2	TGCGCCAGCAGCTCGCTAGCTGGCACCGGGGAGCTGTTTTTT	CASSSLAGTGELFF
TRBD1	TRBV19	16	NA	TRBJ2-5	TGTGCCAGTAGTCCTGGACAGGGGGGGTTGCGGGAGACCCAGTACTTC	CASSPGQGGLRETQYF
NA	TRBV5-1	13	NA	TRBJ2-7	TGCGCCAGCAGCATGGACGGTCCCTACGAGCAGTACTTC	CASSMDGPYEQYF
TRBD1	TRBV19	13	NA	TRBJ1-1	TGTGCCAGTAGTACAGGGGGCAGGACTGAAGCTTTCTTT	CASSTGGRTEAFF
NA	TRBV6-4	13	once	TRBJ2-7	TGTGCCAGCAGTGACTCTCCCGGGGGCGAGCAGTACTTC	CASSDSPGGEQYF
TRBD1	TRBV2	14	few	TRBJ1-5	TGTGCCAGCAGCGAACAGGGGCGGGATCAGCCCCAGCATTTT	CASSEQGRDQPQHF
TRBD1	TRBV7-9	16	NA	TRBJ1-1	TGTGCCAGCAGCGTGGGACAGGTTCTCATGAACACTGAAGCTTTCTTT	CASSVGQVLMNTEAFF
TRBD1	TRBV24-1	16	NA	TRBJ2-2	TGTGCCACCAGTGAGGCCGGGACAGGGGCCACCGGGGAGCTGTTTTTT	CATSEAGTGATGELFF
NA	TRBV6-5	14	NA	TRBJ1-5	TGTGCCAGCATAGGGGTCGGGGGTGGTCAGCCCCAGCATTTT	CASIGVGGGQPQHF
NA	TRBV5-1	14	NA	TRBJ2-3	TGCGCCAGCAGCTCGGGAGTTCTCGCAAATACGCAGTATTTT	CASSSGVLANTQYF
NA	TRBV19	16	once	TRBJ1-2	TGTGCCAGTAGTATAATGGCAGGCTCGACTAACTATGGCTACACCTTC	CASSIMAGSTNYGYTF
TRBD2	TRBV7-2	15	NA	TRBJ2-7	TGTGCCAGCAGCTCTCGGACTAGCGGGGGGTACGAGCAGTACTTC	CASSSRTSGGYEQYF
NA	TRBV7-9	17	NA	TRBJ1-2	TGTGCCAGCAGCTTATACCCCACGAGGGCGAGGGCCGATGGCTACACCTTC	CASSLYPTRARADGYTF
NA	TRBV4-2	18	once	TRBJ2-1	TGTGCCAGCAGCCAAGTAAACCTCGGCGGGGCAACCTACAATGAGCAGTTCTTC	CASSQVNLGGATYNEQFF
TRBD1	TRBV7-9	15	NA	TRBJ1-4	TGTGCCAGCAGCTTTAGGGGACAGGGGTCCGAAAAACTGTTTTTT	CASSFRGQGSEKLFF
NA	TRBV7-9	13	NA	TRBJ2-1	TGTGCCAGCAGCTTTGCCCCAACGGGGGAGCAGTTCTTC	CASSFAPTGEQFF
TRBD2	TRBV2	17	NA	TRBJ2-1	TGTGCCAGCAGTGACCCAGCACTAGCGGGAGGGCTGAATGAGCAGTTCTTC	CASSDPALAGGLNEQFF
TRBD2	TRBV9	16	NA	TRBJ2-2	TGTGCCAGCAGCGGAGGGGTAGCGGGAGTGACCGGGGAGCTGTTTTTT	CASSGGVAGVTGELFF
NA	TRBV19	14	NA	TRBJ2-1	TGTGCCAGTACCCGGGACTGGTCTAACAATGAGCAGTTCTTC	CASTRDWSNNEQFF
NA	TRBV29-1	15	NA	TRBJ1-1	TGCAGCGTTCGTATTATATCAGGTATGAACACTGAAGCTTTCTTT	CSVRIISGMNTEAFF
NA	TRBV19	13	NA	TRBJ2-2	TGTGCCAGTAGTTACCCAGGCACCGGGGAGCTGTTTTTT	CASSYPGTGELFF
NA	TRBV3-1/TRBV3-2	14	NA	TRBJ1-4	TGTGCCAGCAGCCAAGACGGCCGGAGTGAAAAACTGTTTTTT	CASSQDGRSEKLFF
NA	TRBV24-1	13	once	TRBJ2-2	TGTGCCACCAGTGACCAGACAGCGGGGGAGCTGTTTTTT	CATSDQTAGELFF
TRBD1	TRBV5-4	17	NA	TRBJ1-2	TGTGCCAGCACCACAACCGGGAGGGGGCAGATGAACTATGGCTACACCTTC	CASTTTGRGQMNYGYTF
TRBD2	TRBV7-2	15	NA	TRBJ2-1	TGTGCCAGCAGTCCTAGCGGGGGATTCTACAATGAGCAGTTCTTC	CASSPSGGFYNEQFF
NA	TRBV19	15	once	TRBJ1-1	TGTGCCAGTAGTATAGACACTATCGGTTCTCGACTCGCTTTCTTT	CASSIDTIGSRLAFF
NA	TRBV29-1	10	NA	TRBJ2-5	TGCAGCGTTGCTGTGGAGACCCAGTACTTC	CSVAVETQYF
TRBD1	TRBV2	15	NA	TRBJ2-3	TGTGCCAGCAGAGATGGGACAGGGAGCACAGATACGCAGTATTTT	CASRDGTGSTDTQYF
NA	TRBV5-1	15	once	TRBJ1-4	TGCGCCAGCAGCTTGGCCGGGGGGAGTGGGGAAAAACTGTTTTTT	CASSLAGGSGEKLFF
NA	TRBV19	16	NA	TRBJ2-3	TGTGCCAGTAGTGTCCTTAGCGGACCCAGCACAGATACGCAGTATTTT	CASSVLSGPSTDTQYF
TRBD1	TRBV11-2	15	once	TRBJ2-3	TGTGCCAGCAGACCGCGGACAGGGGTTAGAGATACGCAGTATTTT	CASRPRTGVRDTQYF
TRBD1	TRBV6-5	15	NA	TRBJ2-5	TGTGCCAGCAGAATCGACAGGGGGCAGGTGGAGACCCAGTACTTC	CASRIDRGQVETQYF
NA	TRBV15	20	NA	TRBJ1-3	TGTGCCACCAGCAGAGCTAGGGGCAGTACAGGGCTTATCTCTGGAAACACCATATATTTT	CATSRARGSTGLISGNTIYF
TRBD2	TRBV27	14	NA	TRBJ2-7	TGTGCCAGCAGTTTACTAGCGGGAGCGGTCGAGCAGTACTTC	CASSLLAGAVEQYF
TRBD2	TRBV6-2/TRBV6-3	15	NA	TRBJ2-5	TGTGCCAGCAGTTACGGCGGACTAGCTGAAGAGACCCAGTACTTC	CASSYGGLAEETQYF
NA	TRBV24-1	15	NA	TRBJ2-3	TGTGCCACCAGTGATTCGGAGCAACTCACAGATACGCAGTATTTT	CATSDSEQLTDTQYF
NA	TRBV3-1/TRBV3-2	15	NA	TRBJ2-7	TGTGCCAGCAGCCAAGAACAAGGGGCCGCCTACGAGCAGTACTTC	CASSQEQGAAYEQYF
NA	TRBV6-5	15	NA	TRBJ1-6	TGTGCCAGTCTACGCTCAGGTTCCTATAATTCACCCCTCCACTTT	CASLRSGSYNSPLHF
TRBD2	TRBV7-2	18	NA	TRBJ2-2	TGTGCCAGCAGCTCAGAGGCGACTAGCGGGGGGCCCACCGGGGAGCTGTTTTTT	CASSSEATSGGPTGELFF
NA	TRBV6-5	14	NA	TRBJ2-3	TGTGCCAGCAGTTATGGTGGAGTGGCAGATACGCAGTATTTT	CASSYGGVADTQYF
TRBD1	TRBV29-1	18	NA	TRBJ1-2	TGCAGCGTTGAAGTGTATCACCCCACAGACAGGGGGCTTAATGGCTACACCTTC	CSVEVYHPTDRGLNGYTF
NA	TRBV11-3	13	NA	TRBJ2-7	TGTGCCAGCAGCCGAACAGGAGACTACGAGCAGTACTTC	CASSRTGDYEQYF